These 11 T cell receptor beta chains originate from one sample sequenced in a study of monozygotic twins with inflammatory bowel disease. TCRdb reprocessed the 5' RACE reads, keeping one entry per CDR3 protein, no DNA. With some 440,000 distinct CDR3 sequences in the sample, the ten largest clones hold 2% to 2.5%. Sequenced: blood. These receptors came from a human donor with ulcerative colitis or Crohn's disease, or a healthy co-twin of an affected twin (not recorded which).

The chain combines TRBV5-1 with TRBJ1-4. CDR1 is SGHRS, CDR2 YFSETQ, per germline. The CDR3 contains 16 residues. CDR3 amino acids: CASSLGERSANEKLFF.

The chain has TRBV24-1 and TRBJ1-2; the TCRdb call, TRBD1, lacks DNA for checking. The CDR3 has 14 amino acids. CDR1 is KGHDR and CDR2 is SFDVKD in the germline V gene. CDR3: CATSDPGTGEGYTF.

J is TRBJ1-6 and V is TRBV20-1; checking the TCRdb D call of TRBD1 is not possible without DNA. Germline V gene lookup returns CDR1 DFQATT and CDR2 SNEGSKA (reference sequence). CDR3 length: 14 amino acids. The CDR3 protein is CSAREQGVYSPLHF.

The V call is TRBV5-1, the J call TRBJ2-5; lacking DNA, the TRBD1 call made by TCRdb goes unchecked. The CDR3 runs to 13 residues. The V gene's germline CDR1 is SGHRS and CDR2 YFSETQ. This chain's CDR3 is CASSSGQQETQYF.

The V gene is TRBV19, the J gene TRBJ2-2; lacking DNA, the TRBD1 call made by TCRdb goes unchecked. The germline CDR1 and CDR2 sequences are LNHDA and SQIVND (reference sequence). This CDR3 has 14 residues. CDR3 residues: CASSEQGQAGELFF.

The CDR3 protein is CSVDGTGQGNEQFF. The chain has TRBV29-1 and TRBJ2-1; TCRdb names TRBD1, which stays unverified in the absence of DNA. The CDR3 is made up of 14 amino acids. Looked up from germline, CDR1 is SQVTM and CDR2 is ANQGSEA.

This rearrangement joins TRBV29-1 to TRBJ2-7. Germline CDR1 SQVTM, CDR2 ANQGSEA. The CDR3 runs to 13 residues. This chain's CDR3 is CSVESADSYEQYF.

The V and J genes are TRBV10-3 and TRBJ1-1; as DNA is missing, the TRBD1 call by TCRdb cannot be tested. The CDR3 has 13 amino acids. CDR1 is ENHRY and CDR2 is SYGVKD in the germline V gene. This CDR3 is CAITSTGRLEAFF.

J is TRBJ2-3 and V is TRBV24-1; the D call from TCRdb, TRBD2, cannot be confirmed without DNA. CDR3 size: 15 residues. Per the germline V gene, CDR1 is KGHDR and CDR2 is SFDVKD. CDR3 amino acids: CATSDLGSNVNTQYF.

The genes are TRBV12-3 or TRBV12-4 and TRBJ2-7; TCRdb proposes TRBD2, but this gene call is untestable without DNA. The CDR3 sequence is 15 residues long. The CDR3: CASSHFRLAGYEQYF.

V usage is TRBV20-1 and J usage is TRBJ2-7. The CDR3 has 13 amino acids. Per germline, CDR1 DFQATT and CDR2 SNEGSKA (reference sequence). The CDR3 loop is CSALVGSFYEQYF.